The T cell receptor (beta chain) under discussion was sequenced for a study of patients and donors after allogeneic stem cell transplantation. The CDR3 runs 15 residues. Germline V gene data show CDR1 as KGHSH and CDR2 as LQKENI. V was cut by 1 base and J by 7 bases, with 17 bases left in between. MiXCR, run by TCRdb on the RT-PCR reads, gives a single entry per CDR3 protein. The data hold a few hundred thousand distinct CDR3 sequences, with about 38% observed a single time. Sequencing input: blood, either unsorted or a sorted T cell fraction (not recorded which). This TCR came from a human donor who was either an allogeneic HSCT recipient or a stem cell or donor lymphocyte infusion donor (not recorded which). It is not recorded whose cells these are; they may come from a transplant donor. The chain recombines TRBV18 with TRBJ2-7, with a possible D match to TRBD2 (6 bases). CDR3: CASSPQEGPTGEQYF. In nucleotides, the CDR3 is TGTGCCAGCTCACCACAGGAGGGACCTACGGGAGAGCAGTACTTC.